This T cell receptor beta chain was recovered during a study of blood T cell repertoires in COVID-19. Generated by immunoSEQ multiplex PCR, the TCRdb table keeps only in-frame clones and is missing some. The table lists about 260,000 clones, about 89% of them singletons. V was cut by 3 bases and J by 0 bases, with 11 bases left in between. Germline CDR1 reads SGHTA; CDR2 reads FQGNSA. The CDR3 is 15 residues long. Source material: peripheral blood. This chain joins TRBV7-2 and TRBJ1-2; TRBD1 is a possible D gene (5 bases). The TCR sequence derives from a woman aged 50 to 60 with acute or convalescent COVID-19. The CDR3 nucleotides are TGTGCCAGCAGCTTCGCTTGGGGCCCTAACTATGGCTACACCTTC. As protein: CASSFAWGPNYGYTF.